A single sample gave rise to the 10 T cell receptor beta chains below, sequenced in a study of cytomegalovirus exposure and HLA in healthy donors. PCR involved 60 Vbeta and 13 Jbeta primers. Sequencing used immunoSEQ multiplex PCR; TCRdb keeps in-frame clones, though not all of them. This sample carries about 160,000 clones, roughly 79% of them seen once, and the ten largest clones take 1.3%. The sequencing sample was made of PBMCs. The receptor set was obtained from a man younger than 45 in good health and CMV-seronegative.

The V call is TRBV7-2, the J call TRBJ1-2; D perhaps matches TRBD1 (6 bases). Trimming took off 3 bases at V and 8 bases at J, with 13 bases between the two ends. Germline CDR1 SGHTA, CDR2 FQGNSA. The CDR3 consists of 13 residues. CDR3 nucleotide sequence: TGTGCCAGCAGCTTTATGGGGGCTTGGGGCTACACCTTC. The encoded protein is CASSFMGAWGYTF.

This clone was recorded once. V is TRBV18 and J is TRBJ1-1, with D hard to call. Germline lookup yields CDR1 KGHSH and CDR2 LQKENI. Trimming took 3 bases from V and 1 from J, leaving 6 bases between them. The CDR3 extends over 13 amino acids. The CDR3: CASSPGENTEAFF. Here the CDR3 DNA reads TGTGCCAGCTCACCGGGAGAGAACACTGAAGCTTTCTTT.

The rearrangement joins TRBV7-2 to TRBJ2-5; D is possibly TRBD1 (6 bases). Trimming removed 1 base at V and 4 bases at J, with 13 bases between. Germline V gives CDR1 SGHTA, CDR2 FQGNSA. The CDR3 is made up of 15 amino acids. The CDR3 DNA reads TGTGCCAGCAGCTTAGGACAGGCTAAGATAGAGACCCAGTACTTC. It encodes CASSLGQAKIETQYF.

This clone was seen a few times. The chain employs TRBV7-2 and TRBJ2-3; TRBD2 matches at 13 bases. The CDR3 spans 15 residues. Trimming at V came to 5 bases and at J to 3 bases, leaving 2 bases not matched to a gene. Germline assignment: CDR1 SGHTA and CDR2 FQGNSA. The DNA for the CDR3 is TGTGCCAGCAGCCCGACTAGCGGGAGGACAGATACGCAGTATTTT. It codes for CASSPTSGRTDTQYF.

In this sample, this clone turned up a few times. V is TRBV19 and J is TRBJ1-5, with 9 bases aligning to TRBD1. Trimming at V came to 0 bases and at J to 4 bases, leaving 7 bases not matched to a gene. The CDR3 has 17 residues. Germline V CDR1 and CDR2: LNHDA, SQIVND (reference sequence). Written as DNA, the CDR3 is TGTGCCAGTAGTATAGATTCTAGGGGACAGGGAAATCAGCCCCAGCATTTT. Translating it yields CASSIDSRGQGNQPQHF.

The CDR3 here is CASSEGGSNEQFF. The CDR3, as DNA: TGCGCCAGCAGTGAGGGAGGGAGCAATGAGCAGTTCTTC. V gene TRBV10-1 combines with J gene TRBJ2-1; tentative D call: TRBD2 (6 bases). V was trimmed by 2 bases and J by 6 bases, leaving 8 bases between them. Germline CDR1 is WNHNN and CDR2 is SYGVQD (reference sequence). The CDR3 totals 13 residues.

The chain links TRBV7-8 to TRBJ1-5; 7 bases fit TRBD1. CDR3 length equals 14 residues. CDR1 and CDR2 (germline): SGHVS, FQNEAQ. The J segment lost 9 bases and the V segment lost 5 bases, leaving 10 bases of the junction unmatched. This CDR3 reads CASSVDRAPRPQHF. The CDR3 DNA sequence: TGTGCCAGCAGCGTAGACAGGGCCCCTCGGCCCCAGCATTTT.

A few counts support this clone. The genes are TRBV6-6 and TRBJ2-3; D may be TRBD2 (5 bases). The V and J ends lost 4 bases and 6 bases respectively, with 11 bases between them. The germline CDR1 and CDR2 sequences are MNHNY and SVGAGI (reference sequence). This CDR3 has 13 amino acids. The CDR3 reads CASSSPPGDTQYF. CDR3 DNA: TGTGCCAGCAGTTCCCCCCCGGGGGATACGCAGTATTTT.

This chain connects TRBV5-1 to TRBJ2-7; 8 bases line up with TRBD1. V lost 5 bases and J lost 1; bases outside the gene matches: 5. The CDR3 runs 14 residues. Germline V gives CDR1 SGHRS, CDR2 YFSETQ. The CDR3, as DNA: TGCGCCAGCAGACCTGACAGGGGTTCCTACGAGCAGTACTTC. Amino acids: CASRPDRGSYEQYF.

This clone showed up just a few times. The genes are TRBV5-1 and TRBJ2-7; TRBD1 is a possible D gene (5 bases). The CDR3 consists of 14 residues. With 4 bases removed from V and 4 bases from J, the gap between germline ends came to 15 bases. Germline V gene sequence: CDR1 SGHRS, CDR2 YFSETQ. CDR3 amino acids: CASSNPDNQYEQYF. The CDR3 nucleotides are TGCGCCAGCAGCAATCCGGACAACCAATACGAGCAGTACTTC.